This T cell receptor (beta chain) was recovered during a study of a mutant IDH1 vaccine in newly diagnosed glioma. This sample's time point: week 47, end of study. The vaccine gave 300 ug of a 20-mer mutant IDH1 peptide subcutaneously per dose. The V end lost 4 bases, the J end lost 4 bases, and 16 bases lay between the germline ends. The CDR3 spans 15 residues. Per the germline V gene, CDR1 is SGHRS and CDR2 is YFSETQ. A word on this clone: The target antigen is unknown.

Profiled with immunoSEQ multiplex PCR; TCRdb holds only in-frame clones, not every one. Counted here are 40,000 to 45,000 clones, approximately 86% occurring once; the ten biggest clones make up under 20%. This receptor was identified in a man aged 18-30 years with glioma. Some clones in this sample may be carry-over from other donors' samples. The sequenced sample was PBMCs, obtained from a glioma patient whose treatment included an IDH1 peptide vaccine. This chain joins TRBV5-1 and TRBJ2-3; D not resolved. CDR3 region: CASSHQTRRADTQYF. DNA of the CDR3: TGCGCCAGCAGCCACCAGACCCGGAGAGCAGATACGCAGTATTTT.